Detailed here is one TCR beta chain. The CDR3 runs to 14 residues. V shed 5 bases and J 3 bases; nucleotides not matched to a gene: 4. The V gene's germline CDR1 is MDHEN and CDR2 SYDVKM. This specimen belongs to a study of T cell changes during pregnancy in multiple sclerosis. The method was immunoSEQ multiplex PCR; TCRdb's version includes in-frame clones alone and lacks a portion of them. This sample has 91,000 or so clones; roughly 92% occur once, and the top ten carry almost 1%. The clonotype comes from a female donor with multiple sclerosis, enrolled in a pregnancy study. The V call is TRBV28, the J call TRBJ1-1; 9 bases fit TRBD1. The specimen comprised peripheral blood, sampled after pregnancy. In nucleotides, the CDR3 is TGTGCCAGCAGTGCATACAGGGGGCACACTGAAGCTTTCTTT. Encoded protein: CASSAYRGHTEAFF.